This T cell receptor (beta chain) came from a study of a mutant IDH1 vaccine in newly diagnosed glioma. For the study at large: Eight vaccinations reached patients in weeks 1, 3, 5, 7, 11, 15, 19 and 23. Patients arrived already treated with radiotherapy, temozolomide, or both, most having had both.

This clone appeared a single time. Its antigen remains unknown. Here immunoSEQ multiplex PCR was the method, and the copy in TCRdb shows in-frame clones only, minus some. Here the sample spans about 30,000 clones, around 82% being singletons. The ends were cut back, 3 bases at V and 4 bases at J, with 9 bases in the middle. This CDR3 region has 13 residues. Germline V gene lookup returns CDR1 LNHDA and CDR2 SQIVND (reference sequence). Time point described: week 11, during vaccination. Vaccinated patients received 300 ug of mutant IDH1 20-mer peptide per dose, with topical imiquimod. This TCR derives from a man under 40 with glioma. The V call is TRBV19, the J call TRBJ1-1; D may be TRBD1 (6 bases). Here the sequenced sample was PBMCs, taken from a glioma patient whose treatment included an IDH1 peptide vaccine. The CDR3 nucleotides are TGTGCCAGTAGTATGGTCAGGGGCACTGAAGCTTTCTTT. Amino acids: CASSMVRGTEAFF.